This T cell receptor (beta chain) is from a study of technical replicates of blood from several donors. This clone showed up just once. V lost 5 bases and J lost 2, with 24 bases in between. The CDR3 is 18 residues long. Germline lookup yields CDR1 SEHNR and CDR2 FQNEAQ (reference sequence). Assay: immunoSEQ multiplex PCR; the TCRdb copy retains only in-frame clones and omits some. This table has some 64,000 clones, about 86% appearing once. The chain recombines TRBV7-9 with TRBJ1-2; TRBD1 might be the D (6 bases). Sample: PBMCs. The source of this sequence is a human donor in good health. Some clones in this sample may be carry-over from other donors' samples. The CDR3 here is CASSTRDRSNIGNYGYTF. The CDR3 DNA reads TGTGCCAGCAGCACCCGAGACAGGTCTAATATAGGGAACTATGGCTACACCTTC.